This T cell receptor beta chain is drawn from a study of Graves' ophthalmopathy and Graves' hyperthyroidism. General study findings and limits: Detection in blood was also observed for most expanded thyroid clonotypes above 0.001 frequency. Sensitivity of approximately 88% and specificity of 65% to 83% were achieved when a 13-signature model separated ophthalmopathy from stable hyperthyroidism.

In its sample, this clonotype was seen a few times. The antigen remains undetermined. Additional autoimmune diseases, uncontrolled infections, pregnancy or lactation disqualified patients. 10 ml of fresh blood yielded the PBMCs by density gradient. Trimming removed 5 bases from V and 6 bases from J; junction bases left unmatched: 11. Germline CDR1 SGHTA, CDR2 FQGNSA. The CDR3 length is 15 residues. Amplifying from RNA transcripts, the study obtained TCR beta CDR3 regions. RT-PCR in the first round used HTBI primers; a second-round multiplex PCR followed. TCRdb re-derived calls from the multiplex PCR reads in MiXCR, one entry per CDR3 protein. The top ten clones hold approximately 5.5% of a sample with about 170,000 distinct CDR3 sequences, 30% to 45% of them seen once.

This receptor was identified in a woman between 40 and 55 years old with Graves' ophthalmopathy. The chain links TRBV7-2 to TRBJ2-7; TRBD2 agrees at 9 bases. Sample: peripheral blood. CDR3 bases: TGTGCCAGCAGCGATAGCGGGGGACTCCCTGGCGAGCAGTACTTC. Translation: CASSDSGGLPGEQYF.